This TCR beta chain stems from a study of shared clonotypes between healthy human individuals. Overall study context: Each donor's CD8 memory used one plate, CD8 naive two, each CD4 subset three.

The assay was immunoSEQ multiplex PCR, and TCRdb's table has in-frame clones only and misses some. Among around 2.3 million clones listed, approximately 96% were seen once. As to this clone: Its antigen is undetermined.

Findings of the study overall: What limited the represented genetic and exposure-history diversity was the small number of donors. Compared with clonotypes that all four donors shared, non-shared clonotypes had lower generation probabilities.

This CDR3 is 15 amino acids long. V lost 5 bases to trimming and J lost 1 base; unmatched junction nucleotides: 3. Germline V CDR1 and CDR2: SGHVS, FQNEAQ. The chain joins TRBV7-8 to TRBJ1-5; 9 positions agree with TRBD1. This TCR came from a man aged 18-30 years in good health. What was sequenced was naive CD4+ T cells sorted from blood. Described subset: CD45RA+ positively selected. This CDR3 is CASSRTGESNQPQHF. The CDR3 nucleotides read TGTGCCAGCAGCCGGACAGGGGAAAGCAATCAGCCCCAGCATTTT. The complete variable domain, with remaining parts taken from reference TRBV7-8 and TRBJ1-5, reads GAGVSQSPRYKVAKRGQDVALRCDPISGHVSLFWYQQALGQGPEFLTYFQNEAQLDKSGLPSDRFFAERPEGSVSTLKIQRTQQEDSAVYLCASSRTGESNQPQHFGDGTRLSIL.